This T cell receptor beta chain was identified during a study of regulatory T cells in long-lasting Graves disease. Stated time point: newly diagnosed GD, antithyroid drugs for less than 3 months. The TCR library used RNA extracted from PBMCs. Germline V lookup: CDR1 MNHNS, CDR2 SASEGT. With 5 bases removed from V and 3 bases from J, the gap between germline ends came to 17 bases. This CDR3 comprises 16 residues. TCR beta libraries were built with iRepertoire HTBI primers and Arm-PCR of CDR3 regions. In TCRdb, the multiplex PCR reads were re-called with MiXCR into one record per CDR3 protein. The table has 400,000 to 550,000 distinct CDR3 sequences, approximately 16% seen once; the top ten hold around a quarter. The sample also formed part of further work on T cells in Graves' hyperthyroidism and ophthalmopathy.

The genes are TRBV6-1 and TRBJ2-1; tentatively, D is TRBD1 or TRBD2 (5 bases each). Sequenced material: peripheral blood mononuclear cells (PBMCs), taken at new diagnosis, from a patient treated with antithyroid drugs. The TCR comes from a woman aged 18-29 years with Graves disease. For the CDR3, the DNA is TGTGCCAGCAGTCCTCTCGGGGCCATGGGCTACAATGAGCAGTTCTTC. This sequence encodes CASSPLGAMGYNEQFF.